Listed here are 9 T cell receptor beta chains from one sample, sequenced in a study of T-cell memory formation after mild COVID-19 (dated by TCRdb to the early 2020s). Library construction relied on 5' RACE. The reads were generated on an Illumina NovaSeq 6000. TCRdb's own reprocessing of the public reads used fastp at Q25 and MiXCR and kept productive beta chains. Each entry merges the rows of one CDR3 protein and shows their most common DNA and genes. The sample table contains 350,000 to 500,000 distinct CDR3 sequences; only one count was recorded for roughly 17% of them. The top ten hold about 22% of the sample. The sample was PBMCs or a T cell subset sorted from them (not recorded which). The receptor set was obtained from a man between 18 and 35 years old who had mild COVID-19 (a few samples of this study predate the infection). The sample titles of this study are shuffled in the database, so cell type and time point are left out; the donor was told from shared clones.

The gene calls are TRBV11-2 and TRBJ1-1, with D tentatively TRBD1 (6 bases). Germline CDR1 and CDR2: SGHAT and FQNNGV. V shed 5 bases and J shed 5 bases, with 18 bases lying between them. This CDR3 spans 15 amino acids. The CDR3, as DNA: TGTGCCAGCAGCCCTTACCGGGACATGGAAACTGAAGCTTTCTTT. Residues: CASSPYRDMETEAFF. Together with reference TRBV11-2 and TRBJ1-1, the CDR3 gives the full variable domain: EAGVAQSPRYKIIEKRQSVAFWCNPISGHATLYWYQQILGQGPKLLIQFQNNGVVDDSQLPKDRFSAERLKGVDSTLKIQPAKLEDSAVYLCASSPYRDMETEAFFGQGTRLTVV.

This clonotype was detected only a few times. The CDR3 reads CSAVLHSGNTIYF. In DNA, the CDR3 is TGCAGTGCGGTGCTACACTCTGGAAACACCATATATTTT. The chain uses TRBV20-1 and TRBJ1-3; unclear D gene. Germline loops: CDR1 DFQATT, CDR2 SNEGSKA (reference sequence). The CDR3 runs to 13 residues. Between the trimmed V and J ends, which lost 6 bases and 0 bases, there was a span of 9 bases.

In this sample, this clonotype turned up a few times. The chain combines TRBV6-5 with TRBJ2-7, with unresolved D. Trimming removed 0 bases at V and 0 bases at J, with 12 bases between. In germline, CDR1 is MNHEY, CDR2 SVGAGI. CDR3 size: 16 residues. The DNA for the CDR3 is TGTGCCAGCAGTTACTCGCTGAACAGCCGCTCCTACGAGCAGTACTTC. Protein product: CASSYSLNSRSYEQYF.

This clonotype was seen many times. The rearrangement uses TRBV5-6 and TRBJ2-3; the match to TRBD2 covers 14 bases. CDR3 length equals 16 residues. Germline lookup yields CDR1 SGHDT and CDR2 YYEEEE. V lost 5 bases and J lost 5; bases outside the gene matches: 7. CDR3 sequence: CASSPPGLAGVDTQYF. CDR3 bases: TGTGCCAGCAGTCCTCCGGGACTAGCGGGGGTAGATACGCAGTATTTT.

This clonotype was seen only a few times. The V and J genes are TRBV18 and TRBJ2-7; possibly TRBD1 for D (6 bases). V shed 2 bases and J shed 2 bases, with 19 bases lying between them. The germline gives CDR1 KGHSH, CDR2 LQKENI. The CDR3 spans 17 residues. CDR3 sequence: CASSPVPGTPPPYEQYF. The CDR3 coding sequence is TGTGCCAGCTCACCAGTCCCAGGGACACCCCCTCCCTACGAGCAGTACTTC.

The V call is TRBV7-9, the J call TRBJ2-4, with TRBD1 identical over 9 bases. The length of the CDR3 is 14 residues. The V gene end was trimmed by 0 bases and the J gene end by 7 bases; junction bases not matched to a gene: 1. Germline V gene lookup returns CDR1 SEHNR and CDR2 FQNEAQ (reference sequence). CDR3 sequence: CASSLAGQGNIQYF. CDR3 nucleotides: TGTGCCAGCAGCTTAGCGGGACAGGGTAACATTCAGTACTTC.

V is TRBV2 and J is TRBJ1-2; D gene uncertain. The CDR3 length is 13 residues. Per germline, CDR1 SNHLY and CDR2 FYNNEI. V was clipped by 4 bases and J by 6 bases, with 12 bases between them. For the CDR3, the DNA is TGTGCCAGCAGTGTAACGGAACTAGATGGCTACACCTTC. Its translation is CASSVTELDGYTF.

Comment on this clonotype: The junction shows a germline mismatch at one end, possibly a read error. This sequence joins TRBV11-2 and TRBJ2-1, with 9 bases lining up with TRBD2. Per germline, CDR1 SGHAT and CDR2 FQNNGV. The CDR3 loop spans 12 amino acids. The CDR3: CASRQAGGEQLF. The CDR3 coding sequence is TGTGCCAGCAGGCAAGCGGGGGGTGAGCAGTTATTC.

This clonotype was detected only a few times. The rearrangement links TRBV7-9 to TRBJ1-5; 9 bases align to TRBD1. After removal of 5 bases from V and 6 bases from J, the junction contained 8 bases not matched to a gene. From germline, CDR1 is SEHNR and CDR2 FQNEAQ (reference sequence). The CDR3 runs to 15 residues. In nucleotides, the CDR3 is TGTGCCAGCAGCGCGGGACAGGGCGCTCCTCAGCCCCAGCATTTT. Translating gives CASSAGQGAPQPQHF.